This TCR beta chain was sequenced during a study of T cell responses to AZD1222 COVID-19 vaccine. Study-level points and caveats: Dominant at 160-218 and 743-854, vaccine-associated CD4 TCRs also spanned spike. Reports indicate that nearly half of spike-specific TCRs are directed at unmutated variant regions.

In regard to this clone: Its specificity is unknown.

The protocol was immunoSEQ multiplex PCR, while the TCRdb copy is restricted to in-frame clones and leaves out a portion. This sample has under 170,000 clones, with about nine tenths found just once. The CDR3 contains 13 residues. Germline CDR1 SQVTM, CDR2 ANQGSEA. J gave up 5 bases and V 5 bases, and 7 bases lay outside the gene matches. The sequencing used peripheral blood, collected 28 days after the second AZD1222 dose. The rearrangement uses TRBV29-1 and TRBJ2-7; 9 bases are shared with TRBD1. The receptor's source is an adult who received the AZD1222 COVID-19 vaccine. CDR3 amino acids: CSVKQGAKDEQYF. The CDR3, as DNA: TGCAGCGTTAAACAGGGGGCGAAGGACGAGCAGTACTTC.